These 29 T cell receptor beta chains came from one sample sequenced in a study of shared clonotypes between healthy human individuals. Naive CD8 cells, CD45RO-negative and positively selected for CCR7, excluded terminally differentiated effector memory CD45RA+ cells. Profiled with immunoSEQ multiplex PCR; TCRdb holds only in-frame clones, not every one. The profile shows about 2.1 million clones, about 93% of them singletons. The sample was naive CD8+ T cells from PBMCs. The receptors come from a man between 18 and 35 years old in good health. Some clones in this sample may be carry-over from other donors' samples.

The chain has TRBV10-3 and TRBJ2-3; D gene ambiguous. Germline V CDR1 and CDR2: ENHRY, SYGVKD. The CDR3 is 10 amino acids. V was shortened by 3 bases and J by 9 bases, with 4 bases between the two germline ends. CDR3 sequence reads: CAISDGTQYF. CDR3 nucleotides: TGTGCCATCAGTGACGGCACGCAGTATTTT.

The CDR3 loop is CASSSAAEVTETQYF. Here the CDR3 DNA reads TGTGCCAGCAGCTCAGCCGCCGAGGTGACTGAGACCCAGTACTTC. V and J are TRBV5-8 and TRBJ2-5; D remains ambiguous. The length of the CDR3 is 15 residues. Trimming left V 3 bases short and J 5 bases short, with 17 bases between. CDR1 and CDR2 (germline): SGHTS, YDEGEE.

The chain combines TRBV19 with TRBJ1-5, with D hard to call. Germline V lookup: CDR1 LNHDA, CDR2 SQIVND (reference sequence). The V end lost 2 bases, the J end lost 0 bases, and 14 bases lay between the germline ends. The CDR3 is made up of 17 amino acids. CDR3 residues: CASSIYPDFDSNQPQHF. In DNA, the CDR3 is TGTGCCAGTAGTATATACCCAGACTTCGATAGCAATCAGCCCCAGCATTTT.

CDR3 in DNA: TGCGCCATAGGTCCCGAGCAGTACTTC. It yields the protein CAIGPEQYF. The chain has TRBV10-2 and TRBJ2-7; D not resolved. V lost 10 bases and J lost 6, with 7 bases in between. CDR3 size: 9 residues. Germline CDR1 WSHSY, CDR2 SAAADI.

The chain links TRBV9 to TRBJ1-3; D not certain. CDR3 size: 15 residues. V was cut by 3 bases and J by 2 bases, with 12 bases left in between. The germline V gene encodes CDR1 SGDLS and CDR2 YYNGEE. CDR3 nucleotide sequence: TGTGCCAGCAGCGCATCGGGCATGCCTGGAAACACCATATATTTT. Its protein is CASSASGMPGNTIYF.

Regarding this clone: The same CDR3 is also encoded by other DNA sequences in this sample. The CDR3 protein is CASSVTGGGYTF. CDR3 in DNA: TGTGCCAGCAGCGTGACCGGCGGGGGCTACACCTTC. The rearrangement links TRBV9 to TRBJ1-2; D is uncertain. V was trimmed by 2 bases and J by 8 bases, leaving 10 bases between them. Germline V CDR1 and CDR2: SGDLS, YYNGEE. The CDR3 is 12 amino acids. Variable domain in full (rest from reference TRBV9 and TRBJ1-2): DSGVTQTPKHLITATGQRVTLRCSPRSGDLSVYWYQQSLDQGLQFLIQYYNGEERAKGNILERFSAQQFPDLHSELNLSSLELGDSALYFCASSVTGGGYTFGSGTRLTVV.

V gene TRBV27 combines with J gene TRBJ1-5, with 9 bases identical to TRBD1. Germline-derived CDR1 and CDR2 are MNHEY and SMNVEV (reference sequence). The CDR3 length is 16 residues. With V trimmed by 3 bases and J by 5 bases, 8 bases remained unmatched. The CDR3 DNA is TGTGCCAGCAGTTTGTCCGGGACAGGGACACATCAGCCCCAGCATTTT. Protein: CASSLSGTGTHQPQHF.

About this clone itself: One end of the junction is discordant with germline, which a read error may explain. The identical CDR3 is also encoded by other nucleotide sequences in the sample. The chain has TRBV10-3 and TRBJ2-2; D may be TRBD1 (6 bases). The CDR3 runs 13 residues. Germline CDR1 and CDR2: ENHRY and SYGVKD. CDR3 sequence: CATYRENTGELFF. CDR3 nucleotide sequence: TGCGCCACCTACAGGGAGAACACCGGGGAGCTGTTTTTT.

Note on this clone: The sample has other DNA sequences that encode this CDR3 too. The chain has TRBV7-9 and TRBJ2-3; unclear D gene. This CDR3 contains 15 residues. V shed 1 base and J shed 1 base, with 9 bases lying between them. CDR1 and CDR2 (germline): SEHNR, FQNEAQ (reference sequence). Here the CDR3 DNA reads TGTGCCAGCAGCTTAGTCGGCGAAGGCACAGATACGCAGTATTTT. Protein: CASSLVGEGTDTQYF.

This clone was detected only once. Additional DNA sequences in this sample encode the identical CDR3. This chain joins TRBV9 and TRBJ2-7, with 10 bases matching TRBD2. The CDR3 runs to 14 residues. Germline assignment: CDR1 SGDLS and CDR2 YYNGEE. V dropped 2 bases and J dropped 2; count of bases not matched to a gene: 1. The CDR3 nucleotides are TGTGCCAGCAGCGTGAGCGGGAGGGCCTACGAGCAGTACTTC. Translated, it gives CASSVSGRAYEQYF.

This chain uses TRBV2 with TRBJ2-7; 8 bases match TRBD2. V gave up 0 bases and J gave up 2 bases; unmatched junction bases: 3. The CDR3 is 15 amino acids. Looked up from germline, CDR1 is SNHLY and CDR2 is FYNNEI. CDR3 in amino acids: CASSEAGGGPYEQYF. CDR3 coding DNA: TGTGCCAGCAGTGAAGCCGGGGGGGGCCCCTACGAGCAGTACTTC.

The CDR3 region is CAWSGSADYGYTF. CDR3 in DNA: TGTGCCTGGAGCGGGTCAGCGGACTATGGCTACACCTTC. The gene calls are TRBV30 and TRBJ1-2; unclear D gene. The germline gives CDR1 GTSNPN, CDR2 SVGIG (reference sequence). There are 13 residues in the CDR3. V was cut by 3 bases and J by 3 bases, with 11 bases left in between.

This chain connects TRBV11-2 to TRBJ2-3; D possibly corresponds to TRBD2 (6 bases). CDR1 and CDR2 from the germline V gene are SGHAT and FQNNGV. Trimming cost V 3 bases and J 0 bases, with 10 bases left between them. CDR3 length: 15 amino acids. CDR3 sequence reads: CASSFTGESTDTQYF. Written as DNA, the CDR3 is TGTGCCAGCAGCTTCACGGGGGAGAGCACAGATACGCAGTATTTT.

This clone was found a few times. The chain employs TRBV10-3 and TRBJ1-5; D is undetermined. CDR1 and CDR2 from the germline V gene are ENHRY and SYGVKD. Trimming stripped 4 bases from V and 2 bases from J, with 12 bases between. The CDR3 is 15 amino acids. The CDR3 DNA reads TGTGCCATCAGTGTCAGCTGGGGAGGCAATCAGCCCCAGCATTTT. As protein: CAISVSWGGNQPQHF.

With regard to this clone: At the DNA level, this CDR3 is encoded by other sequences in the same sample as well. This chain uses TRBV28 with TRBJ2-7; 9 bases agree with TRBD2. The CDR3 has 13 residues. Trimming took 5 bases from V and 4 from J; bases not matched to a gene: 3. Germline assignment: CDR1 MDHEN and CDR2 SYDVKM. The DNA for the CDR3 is TGTGCCAGCAGTCCGAGCGGGGGGTACGAGCAGTACTTC. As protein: CASSPSGGYEQYF.

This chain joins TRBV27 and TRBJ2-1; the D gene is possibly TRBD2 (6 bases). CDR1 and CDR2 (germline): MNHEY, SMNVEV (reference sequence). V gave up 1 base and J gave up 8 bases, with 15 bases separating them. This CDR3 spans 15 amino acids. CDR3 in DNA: TGTGCCAGCAGTTTATTTGCGGGATCATACGATGAGCAGTTCTTC. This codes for CASSLFAGSYDEQFF.

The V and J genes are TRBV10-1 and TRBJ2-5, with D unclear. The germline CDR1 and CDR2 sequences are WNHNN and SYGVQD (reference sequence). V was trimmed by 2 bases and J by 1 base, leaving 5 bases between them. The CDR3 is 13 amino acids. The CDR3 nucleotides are TGCGCCAGCAGTGAGGAGACCCAAGAGACCCAGTACTTC. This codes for CASSEETQETQYF.

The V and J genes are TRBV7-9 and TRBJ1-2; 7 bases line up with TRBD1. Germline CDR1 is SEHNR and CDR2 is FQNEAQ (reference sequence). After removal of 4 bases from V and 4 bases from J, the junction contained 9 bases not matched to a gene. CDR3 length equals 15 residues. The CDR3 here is CASSWAGTAVYGYTF. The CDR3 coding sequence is TGTGCCAGCAGCTGGGCCGGGACAGCGGTCTATGGCTACACCTTC.

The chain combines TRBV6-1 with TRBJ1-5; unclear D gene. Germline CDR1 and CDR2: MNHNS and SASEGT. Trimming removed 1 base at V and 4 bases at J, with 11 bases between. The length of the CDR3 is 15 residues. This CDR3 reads CASSEVGRRNQPQHF. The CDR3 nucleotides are TGTGCCAGCAGTGAAGTCGGCAGGAGAAATCAGCCCCAGCATTTT.

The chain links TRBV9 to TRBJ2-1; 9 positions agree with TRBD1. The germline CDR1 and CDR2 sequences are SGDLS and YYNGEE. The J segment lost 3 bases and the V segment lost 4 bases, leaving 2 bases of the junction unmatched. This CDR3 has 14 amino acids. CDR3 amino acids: CASSLTGGYNEQFF. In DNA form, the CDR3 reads TGTGCCAGCAGCCTGACAGGGGGCTACAATGAGCAGTTCTTC.

CDR3 loop: CASSHGLAAGAETQYF. The CDR3 DNA is TGTGCCAGCAGCCACGGACTAGCGGCTGGGGCGGAGACCCAGTACTTC. The genes are TRBV7-7 and TRBJ2-5; TRBD2 agrees at 10 bases. The trim removed 5 bases at V and 5 bases at J, leaving 11 bases unmatched. Per the germline V gene, CDR1 is SSHAT and CDR2 is FNYEAQ (reference sequence). CDR3 length equals 16 residues.

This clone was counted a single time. The CDR3 DNA follows: TGTGCCAGCAGCCAACACTCAGATTACGAGCAGTACTTC. Residues: CASSQHSDYEQYF. This chain joins TRBV14 and TRBJ2-7; D uncertain. V gave up 2 bases and J gave up 4 bases, with 9 bases separating them. The CDR3 has 13 residues. The germline V gene encodes CDR1 SGHDN and CDR2 FVKESK.

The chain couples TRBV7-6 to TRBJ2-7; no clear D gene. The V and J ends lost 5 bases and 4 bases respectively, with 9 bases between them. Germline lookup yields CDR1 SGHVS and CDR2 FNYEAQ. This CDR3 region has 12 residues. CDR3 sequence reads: CASSPGPYEQYF. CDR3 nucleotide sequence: TGTGCCAGCAGCCCGGGCCCATACGAGCAGTACTTC.

CDR3 protein: CASSSGYAHEQYF. The CDR3 region has the DNA TGTGCCAGCAGCTCAGGGTACGCGCACGAGCAGTACTTC. This sequence joins TRBV7-3 and TRBJ2-7, with TRBD1 as a possible D gene (5 bases). The germline V gene has CDR1 SGHTA and CDR2 FQGTGA. Trimming removed 4 bases from V and 5 bases from J, with 12 bases in between. The CDR3 length is 13 residues.

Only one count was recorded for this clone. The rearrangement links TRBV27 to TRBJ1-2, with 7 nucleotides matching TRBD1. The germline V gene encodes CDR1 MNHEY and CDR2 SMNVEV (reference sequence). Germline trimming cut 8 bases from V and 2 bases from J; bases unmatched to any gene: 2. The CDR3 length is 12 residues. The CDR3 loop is CASSTGNYGYTF. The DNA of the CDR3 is TGTGCCAGCTCGACAGGGAACTATGGCTACACCTTC.

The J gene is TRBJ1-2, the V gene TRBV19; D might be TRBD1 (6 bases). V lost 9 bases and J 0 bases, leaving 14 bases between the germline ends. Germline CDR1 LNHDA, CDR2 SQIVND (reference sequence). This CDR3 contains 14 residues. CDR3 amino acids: CASVHRAANYGYTF. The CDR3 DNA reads TGTGCCAGCGTTCACAGGGCGGCTAACTATGGCTACACCTTC.

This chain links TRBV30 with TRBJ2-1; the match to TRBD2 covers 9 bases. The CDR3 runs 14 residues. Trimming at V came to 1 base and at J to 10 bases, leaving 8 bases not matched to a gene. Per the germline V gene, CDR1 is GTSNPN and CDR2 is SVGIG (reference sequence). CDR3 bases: TGTGCCTGGAGTGCTAGCGGGACTACCTCAGAGCAGTTCTTC. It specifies CAWSASGTTSEQFF.

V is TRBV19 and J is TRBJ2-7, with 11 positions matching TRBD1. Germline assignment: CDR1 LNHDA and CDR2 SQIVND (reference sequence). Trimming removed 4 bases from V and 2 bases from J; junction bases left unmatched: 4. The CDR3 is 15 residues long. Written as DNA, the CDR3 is TGTGCCAGTAGTACCTCGGACAGGGGGCCCTACGAGCAGTACTTC. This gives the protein CASSTSDRGPYEQYF.

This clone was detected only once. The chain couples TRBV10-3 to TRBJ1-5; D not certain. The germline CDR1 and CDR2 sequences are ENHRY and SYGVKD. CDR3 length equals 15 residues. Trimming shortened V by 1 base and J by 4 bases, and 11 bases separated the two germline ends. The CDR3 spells CAISELPSDNQPQHF. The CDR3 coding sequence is TGTGCCATCAGTGAGTTACCATCGGATAATCAGCCCCAGCATTTT.